This T cell receptor (beta chain) was observed in a study of metastatic and nonmetastatic thyroid tumors. Study-level background: Across blood and tumor or nodule tissue, repertoires from malignant and benign thyroid patients were compared with one another.

The CDR3 covers 18 residues. The V segment lost 1 base and the J segment 6 bases; nucleotides outside the gene matches: 11. From germline, CDR1 is ENHRY and CDR2 SYGVKD. Not a single patient had been given any form of treatment at any point before undergoing thyroid surgery. Original handling: Clinicopathological groups supplied CDR3 differences that were used to build a distant-metastasis classifier for papillary thyroid cancer. Using MiXCR, TCRdb re-called clones from the PCR reads. The V and J calls follow TCRdb's processing rather than the paper's. The data contain roughly 4,000 clones, 35% to 40% of them singletons.

This chain uses TRBV10-3 with TRBJ2-1; TRBD1 agrees at 11 bases. The specimen sequenced was tumor tissue. The clonotype originates from a male donor with papillary thyroid cancer or a benign thyroid nodule (not recorded which). Some clones in this sample may be carry-over from other donors' samples. The CDR3 region is CAISEWIGQGAIGNEQFF. DNA of the CDR3: TGTGCCATCAGTGAGTGGATTGGACAGGGGGCGATCGGCAATGAGCAGTTCTTC.